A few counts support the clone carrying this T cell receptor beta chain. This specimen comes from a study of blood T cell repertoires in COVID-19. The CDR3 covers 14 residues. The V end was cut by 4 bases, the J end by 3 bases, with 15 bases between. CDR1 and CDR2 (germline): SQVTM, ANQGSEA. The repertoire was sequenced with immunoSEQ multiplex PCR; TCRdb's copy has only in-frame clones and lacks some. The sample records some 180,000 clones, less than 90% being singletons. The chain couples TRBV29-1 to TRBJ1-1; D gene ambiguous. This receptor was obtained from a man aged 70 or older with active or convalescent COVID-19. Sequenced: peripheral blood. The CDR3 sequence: CSVVREGLYTEAFF. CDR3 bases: TGCAGCGTTGTGAGGGAGGGTTTGTACACTGAAGCTTTCTTT.